These T cell receptor beta chains were read from a single sample in a study of control samples from healthy donors and cancer patients. This table comes from immunoSEQ multiplex PCR, and its TCRdb copy is limited to in-frame clones, with some not included. Among roughly 59,000 clones, 80% to 95% were seen once, and the ten largest hold roughly 1.6%. The sample taken for sequencing was PBMCs. These receptor sequences come from a man aged 40-50 years with colorectal cancer. CDR3s include the opening cysteine and the closing phenylalanine or tryptophan. D genes are given only for firm matches. Clone size, where shown, is once, few, many, or a class for clones that have expanded.

abundance	v_gene	j_gene	d_gene	CDR3aa	CDR3nt
.	TRBV9	TRBJ2-5	.	CASSSYGVWYF	TGTGCCAGCAGCTCCTACGGAGTCTGGTACTTC
.	TRBV2	TRBJ1-4	.	CASSPEATNEKLFF	TGTGCCAGCAGTCCAGAGGCAACTAATGAAAAACTGTTTTTT
.	TRBV2	TRBJ1-1	.	CASSGRQENTEAFF	TGTGCCAGCAGTGGTAGGCAGGAGAACACTGAAGCTTTCTTT
.	TRBV19	TRBJ2-2	.	CATKPTNTGELFF	TGTGCCACCAAACCTACGAACACCGGGGAGCTGTTTTTT
.	TRBV30	TRBJ1-4	.	CAFAGGRDEKLFF	TGTGCCTTTGCGGGGGGCAGGGATGAAAAACTGTTTTTT
.	TRBV7-2	TRBJ2-3	.	CASSLDGAGTDTQYF	TGTGCCAGCAGCTTAGACGGGGCTGGCACAGATACGCAGTATTTT
.	TRBV18	TRBJ1-3	TRBD1	CASSPQTGGNTIYF	TGTGCCAGCTCACCCCAGACAGGGGGAAACACCATATATTTT
.	TRBV7-2	TRBJ1-2	.	CASSRSPGLYGYTF	TGTGCCAGCAGCCGCAGCCCGGGGCTCTATGGCTACACCTTC
.	TRBV24-1	TRBJ1-4	TRBD1	CATSATTGGREKLFF	TGTGCCACCAGTGCCACAACAGGGGGCCGGGAAAAACTGTTTTTT
.	TRBV6-5	TRBJ1-1	.	CASRRAPGEAFF	TGTGCCAGCAGACGCGCCCCCGGTGAAGCTTTCTTT
once	TRBV6-1	TRBJ2-3	.	CASSEQGRGDTQYF	TGTGCCAGCAGTGAACAGGGTCGAGGAGATACGCAGTATTTT
.	TRBV10-1	TRBJ2-1	.	CASSASGNNEQFF	TGCGCCAGCAGTGCCTCAGGCAACAATGAGCAGTTCTTC
.	TRBV9	TRBJ2-7	TRBD2	CASSVGLAGGEQYF	TGTGCCAGCAGCGTGGGACTAGCGGGCGGGGAGCAGTACTTC
.	TRBV5-1	TRBJ2-7	TRBD2	CASSLVWASGAYEQYF	TGCGCCAGCAGCTTGGTGTGGGCTAGCGGGGCCTACGAGCAGTACTTC
.	TRBV7-2	TRBJ1-2	TRBD1	CASSLDPVQGAGGYTF	TGTGCCAGCAGCTTAGATCCTGTACAGGGGGCAGGAGGCTACACCTTC
.	TRBV5-6	TRBJ2-1	TRBD2	CASSGGLAYNEQFF	TGTGCCAGCAGCGGGGGACTAGCCTACAATGAGCAGTTCTTC
.	TRBV2	TRBJ1-6	.	CASSDYREANSPLHF	TGTGCCAGCAGTGATTACAGGGAAGCTAATTCACCCCTCCACTTT
.	TRBV27	TRBJ1-3	.	CASSFTGSGNTIYF	TGTGCCAGCAGTTTTACCGGCTCTGGAAACACCATATATTTT
.	TRBV6-5	TRBJ2-7	.	CASNTVHEQYF	TGTGCCAGCAACACGGTGCACGAGCAGTACTTC
.	TRBV4-1	TRBJ2-7	.	CASRGDLGVLEQYF	TGCGCCAGCAGAGGGGACCTTGGGGTCCTCGAGCAGTACTTC
.	TRBV5-5	TRBJ2-2	.	CASRLTRTNPGELFF	TGTGCCAGCAGACTGACCCGGACAAATCCCGGGGAGCTGTTTTTT
.	TRBV6-4	TRBJ1-2	.	CASSDTPGANYGYTF	TGTGCCAGCAGTGACACGCCGGGGGCAAACTATGGCTACACCTTC
.	TRBV18	TRBJ1-3	.	CASSPTPPVNSGNTIYF	TGTGCCAGCTCACCCACTCCGCCAGTGAACTCTGGAAACACCATATATTTT
.	TRBV2	TRBJ2-7	TRBD2	CASSIRSGGANEQYF	TGTGCCAGCAGTATCCGTAGCGGGGGGGCCAACGAGCAGTACTTC
.	TRBV2	TRBJ2-5	.	CASSVLGGRLQETQYF	TGTGCCAGCAGTGTATTGGGGGGACGACTCCAAGAGACCCAGTACTTC
.	TRBV6-5	TRBJ1-1	TRBD1	CASRSGQGTTEAFF	TGTGCCAGCAGGTCGGGACAGGGTACCACTGAAGCTTTCTTT